What follows describes a single T cell receptor (beta chain). The antigen remains undetermined. The sample is drawn from a study of cytomegalovirus exposure and HLA in healthy donors. General study points: The HLA-A and HLA-B alleles of most subjects were reportedly predicted accurately from TCR beta sequences.

V shed 3 bases, J shed 0 bases, and the junction held 4 bases outside the gene matches. Germline V lookup: CDR1 SGHDT, CDR2 YYEEEE. The CDR3 is made up of 16 amino acids. Use of 60 Vbeta and 13 Jbeta primers characterized the PCR. Only in-frame clones appear in the TCRdb table, and some are missing; sequencing was by immunoSEQ multiplex PCR. This sample's table reports some 110,000 clones. This chain joins TRBV5-6 and TRBJ2-7, with 12 bases aligning to TRBD1. What was sequenced was PBMCs. The clonotype originates from a young man in good health and CMV-seronegative. The chain's CDR3 is CASSSGTGGYSYEQYF. The DNA for the CDR3 is TGTGCCAGCAGCTCCGGGACAGGGGGCTACTCCTACGAGCAGTACTTC.